The 21 T cell receptor beta chains given below trace back to one sample, sequenced in a study of cytomegalovirus exposure and HLA in healthy donors. This PCR relied on a set of 60 Vbeta primers and 13 Jbeta primers. The method was immunoSEQ multiplex PCR; TCRdb's version includes in-frame clones alone and lacks a portion of them. The sample holds about 160,000 clones, roughly 80% seen once. The sequenced sample consisted of PBMCs. The receptor source for this set is a male donor in good health and CMV-seronegative.

The table lists this clone with a few counts. The chain combines TRBV19 with TRBJ1-5, with TRBD1 matching 7 bases. CDR3 size: 13 residues. The germline gives CDR1 LNHDA, CDR2 SQIVND (reference sequence). V was clipped by 5 bases and J by 2 bases; unmatched bases: 0. The CDR3 loop reads CASSGTGNQPQHF. In nucleotides, the CDR3 is TGTGCCAGTAGTGGGACAGGCAATCAGCCCCAGCATTTT. The full variable domain, rest sourced from reference TRBV19 and TRBJ1-5, is DGGITQSPKYLFRKEGQNVTLSCEQNLNHDAMYWYRQDPGQGLRLIYYSQIVNDFQKGDIAEGYSVSREKKESFPLTVTSAQKNPTAFYLCASSGTGNQPQHFGDGTRLSIL.

The chain is built from TRBV6-1 and TRBJ2-7; D may be TRBD2 (6 bases). Germline lookup yields CDR1 MNHNS and CDR2 SASEGT. Trimming shortened V by 4 bases and J by 0 bases, and 16 bases separated the two germline ends. The CDR3 contains 16 residues. The CDR3 loop reads CASSAPRRGPSYEQYF. The CDR3 DNA is TGTGCCAGCAGTGCCCCGAGGCGGGGACCCTCCTACGAGCAGTACTTC.

The J gene is TRBJ1-4, the V gene TRBV5-1, with D perhaps matching TRBD1 (5 bases). Germline assignment: CDR1 SGHRS and CDR2 YFSETQ. V was cut by 1 base and J by 5 bases, with 9 bases left in between. The CDR3 is 14 residues long. The CDR3 DNA reads as TGCGCCAGCAGCTTGCAGTCAGGGAATGAAAAACTGTTTTTT. Amino acids: CASSLQSGNEKLFF. Variable domain in full (rest from reference TRBV5-1 and TRBJ1-4): KAGVTQTPRYLIKTRGQQVTLSCSPISGHRSVSWYQQTPGQGLQFLFEYFSETQRNKGNFPGRFSGRQFSNSRSEMNVSTLELGDSALYLCASSLQSGNEKLFFGSGTQLSVL.

The J gene is TRBJ2-2, the V gene TRBV28; TRBD1 matches 7 bases. V shed 6 bases, J shed 3 bases, and the junction held 7 bases outside the gene matches. The CDR3 sequence is 15 residues long. From germline, CDR1 is MDHEN and CDR2 SYDVKM. The CDR3 reads CASSFRGLDTGELFF. DNA for the CDR3: TGTGCCAGCAGCTTTAGGGGGCTAGACACCGGGGAGCTGTTTTTT. The full variable domain, its missing parts supplied by reference TRBV28 and TRBJ2-2, is DVKVTQSSRYLVKRTGEKVFLECVQDMDHENMFWYRQDPGLGLRLIYFSYDVKMKEKGDIPEGYSVSREKKERFSLILESASTNQTSMYLCASSFRGLDTGELFFGEGSRLTVL.

The rearrangement links TRBV10-3 to TRBJ1-5; perhaps TRBD1 as D (5 bases). The CDR3 consists of 15 residues. Trimming removed 10 bases from V and 0 bases from J, with 16 bases in between. CDR1 is ENHRY, CDR2 SYGVKD, per germline. CDR3 in amino acids: CATQGGDGSNQPQHF. CDR3 coding DNA: TGTGCCACTCAGGGCGGGGACGGTAGCAATCAGCCCCAGCATTTT.

V is TRBV5-1 and J is TRBJ2-3; perhaps TRBD1 as D (6 bases). Germline V gene data show CDR1 as SGHRS and CDR2 as YFSETQ. The CDR3 length is 12 residues. The V end lost 2 bases, the J end lost 10 bases, and 11 bases lay between the germline ends. The CDR3 DNA follows: TGCGCCAGCAGCTTCCGGGACACGCCGCAGTATTTT. This codes for CASSFRDTPQYF.

The chain has TRBV5-1 and TRBJ2-7, with 10 bases fitting TRBD2. This CDR3 is 16 amino acids long. Looked up from germline, CDR1 is SGHRS and CDR2 is YFSETQ. V lost 4 bases and J lost 3; bases outside the gene matches: 10. This CDR3 is CASSGSASGGIYEQYF. The CDR3 DNA sequence: TGCGCCAGCAGCGGATCCGCTAGCGGGGGAATCTACGAGCAGTACTTC.

The rearrangement links TRBV27 to TRBJ1-3, with 7 positions matching TRBD1. This CDR3 region has 14 residues. Trimming cost V 8 bases and J 4 bases; bases outside gene matches: 8. Per the germline V gene, CDR1 is MNHEY and CDR2 is SMNVEV (reference sequence). CDR3 region: CASATGTAGNTIYF. The DNA of the CDR3 is TGTGCCAGCGCTACCGGGACAGCAGGAAACACCATATATTTT.

V is TRBV30 and J is TRBJ1-2, with TRBD1 identical over 8 bases. V dropped 0 bases and J dropped 7; count of bases not matched to a gene: 13. The CDR3 has 16 residues. CDR1 and CDR2 from the germline V gene are GTSNPN and SVGIG (reference sequence). The CDR3 protein is CAWSVLISQGAFGYTF. DNA for the CDR3: TGTGCCTGGAGTGTACTAATTAGCCAGGGGGCCTTTGGCTACACCTTC.

The J gene is TRBJ1-1, the V gene TRBV5-6; 7 nucleotides line up with TRBD1. Germline V lookup: CDR1 SGHDT, CDR2 YYEEEE. V was clipped by 3 bases and J by 5 bases; unmatched bases: 10. The CDR3 is 15 residues long. CDR3 sequence reads: CASSSTRQGWTEAFF. The CDR3 DNA is TGTGCCAGCAGCTCCACTCGACAGGGTTGGACTGAAGCTTTCTTT.

V is TRBV10-3 and J is TRBJ2-5; weak D call: TRBD2 (6 bases). Deletions cut 6 bases from V and 4 bases from J, with 18 bases between. The CDR3 consists of 15 residues. From germline, CDR1 is ENHRY and CDR2 SYGVKD. The CDR3 bases are TGTGCCATCAGCATCGGGGCGGGAAAAGGAGAGACCCAGTACTTC. Its translation is CAISIGAGKGETQYF.

This clone showed up just once. The chain has TRBV5-8 and TRBJ2-3; a weak D match, TRBD2 (5 bases). Trimming left V 3 bases short and J 1 base short, with 12 bases between. The CDR3 runs 15 residues. From germline, CDR1 is SGHTS and CDR2 YDEGEE. The CDR3: CASSSGNRGTDTQYF. CDR3 coding DNA: TGTGCCAGCAGCTCCGGGAATAGGGGCACAGATACGCAGTATTTT.

CDR3 sequence (DNA): TGTGCCAGCAGTTTGTTAGCAGGGTCTGGAAACACCATATATTTT. Protein product: CASSLLAGSGNTIYF. This chain connects TRBV28 to TRBJ1-3; TRBD1 is a possible D gene (5 bases). Germline V gives CDR1 MDHEN, CDR2 SYDVKM. The V end was cut by 3 bases, the J end by 1 base, with 10 bases between. The CDR3 length is 15 residues.

This chain links TRBV6-1 with TRBJ2-5, with unresolved D. The V and J ends lost 8 bases and 6 bases respectively, with 13 bases between them. The CDR3 length is 12 residues. Looked up from germline, CDR1 is MNHNS and CDR2 is SASEGT. CDR3: CASPGQQKTQYF. CDR3 bases: TGTGCCAGCCCAGGTCAGCAAAAGACCCAGTACTTC.

The chain combines TRBV7-3 with TRBJ2-2, with D uncertain. Germline V gives CDR1 SGHTA, CDR2 FQGTGA. The CDR3 covers 15 residues. Trimming stripped 1 base from V and 6 bases from J, with 12 bases between. The CDR3 DNA is TGTGCCAGCAGCTTAAATCGGCTCCGGGCCGGGGAGCTGTTTTTT. Protein: CASSLNRLRAGELFF.

The chain's CDR3 is CASHWGGPPYEQYF. The CDR3 DNA sequence: TGTGCCAGCCACTGGGGGGGACCCCCCTACGAGCAGTACTTC. The chain is built from TRBV6-1 and TRBJ2-7; TRBD2 matches at 7 bases. CDR1 is MNHNS and CDR2 is SASEGT in the germline V gene. V shed 8 bases, J shed 2 bases, and the junction held 9 bases outside the gene matches. This CDR3 region has 14 residues.

The chain couples TRBV28 to TRBJ2-7, with 10 bases fitting TRBD1. There are 15 residues in the CDR3. V lost 8 bases, J lost 4 bases, and 11 bases stayed unmatched. The V gene's germline CDR1 is MDHEN and CDR2 SYDVKM. The CDR3 here is CASYGAGQGVYEQYF. The CDR3 DNA is TGTGCCAGCTATGGGGCCGGACAGGGGGTATACGAGCAGTACTTC. Full variable domain (rest looked up from reference TRBV28 and TRBJ2-7): DVKVTQSSRYLVKRTGEKVFLECVQDMDHENMFWYRQDPGLGLRLIYFSYDVKMKEKGDIPEGYSVSREKKERFSLILESASTNQTSMYLCASYGAGQGVYEQYFGPGTRLTVT.

The chain links TRBV11-2 to TRBJ2-1; weak D call: TRBD2 (6 bases). This CDR3 spans 16 amino acids. V was trimmed by 0 bases and J by 5 bases, leaving 14 bases between them. CDR1 is SGHAT and CDR2 is FQNNGV in the germline V gene. The CDR3 DNA reads TGTGCCAGCAGCTTAGATCGAGGGCGGGGTCACAATGAGCAGTTCTTC. This sequence encodes CASSLDRGRGHNEQFF.

The CDR3 protein is CASRRQGSGNQPQHF. CDR3 DNA: TGTGCCAGCAGACGACAGGGGAGTGGCAATCAGCCCCAGCATTTT. J is TRBJ1-5 and V is TRBV2, with 8 bases identical to TRBD1. The CDR3 contains 15 residues. Germline V gene lookup returns CDR1 SNHLY and CDR2 FYNNEI. With 6 bases clipped from V and 2 bases from J, the junction kept 6 bases outside the gene matches. The variable domain in full, with the rest retrieved from reference TRBV2 and TRBJ1-5, is EPEVTQTPSHQVTQMGQEVILRCVPISNHLYFYWYRQILGQKVEFLVSFYNNEISEKSEIFDDQFSVERPDGSNFTLKIRSTKLEDSAMYFCASRRQGSGNQPQHFGDGTRLSIL.

This clone has more than one count but fewer than ten. This sequence joins TRBV9 and TRBJ1-1; D is ambiguous. Germline CDR1 and CDR2: SGDLS and YYNGEE. The CDR3 is 11 amino acids. The V end lost 8 bases, the J end lost 1 base, and 6 bases lay between the germline ends. CDR3 coding DNA: TGTGCCAGTAGATCGAACACTGAAGCTTTCTTT. It specifies CASRSNTEAFF. The variable domain in full, with the rest retrieved from reference TRBV9 and TRBJ1-1, is DSGVTQTPKHLITATGQRVTLRCSPRSGDLSVYWYQQSLDQGLQFLIQYYNGEERAKGNILERFSAQQFPDLHSELNLSSLELGDSALYFCASRSNTEAFFGQGTRLTVV.

J is TRBJ2-5 and V is TRBV7-3, with TRBD2 identical over 10 bases. The trim removed 3 bases at V and 5 bases at J, leaving 6 bases unmatched. This CDR3 comprises 15 residues. The V gene's germline CDR1 is SGHTA and CDR2 FQGTGA. The CDR3 DNA is TGTGCCAGCAGCTTTCTAGCGGGAGTGGGTGAGACCCAGTACTTC. Its protein product is CASSFLAGVGETQYF.